Each of the 5 T cell receptor beta chains below was sequenced from the same sample in a study of T cells in narcolepsy. This table comes from immunoSEQ multiplex PCR, and its TCRdb copy is limited to in-frame clones, with some not included. The table includes 25,000 to 35,000 clones, 85% to 90% detected once. Sequences were obtained from CD45RA- memory CD4+ T cells from PBMCs. These receptors all stem from a human donor with narcolepsy.

This clone showed up just once. The chain combines TRBV5-1 with TRBJ2-1; 7 bases match TRBD1. With 7 bases clipped from V and 7 bases from J, the junction kept 14 bases outside the gene matches. CDR1 and CDR2 from the germline V gene are SGHRS and YFSETQ. There are 15 residues in the CDR3. CDR3 bases: TGCGCCAGCCAACTCGACAGGGTTCCCCTAAATGAGCAGTTCTTC. This codes for CASQLDRVPLNEQFF.

This chain joins TRBV5-1 and TRBJ1-1; D unclear. Germline-derived CDR1 and CDR2 are SGHRS and YFSETQ. V lost 1 base and J lost 5, with 15 bases in between. The length of the CDR3 is 15 residues. CDR3 sequence reads: CASSLTGVSRTEAFF. CDR3 sequence (DNA): TGCGCCAGCAGCTTGACGGGCGTCTCAAGGACTGAAGCTTTCTTT.

V gene TRBV30 combines with J gene TRBJ2-7, with 7 nucleotides matching TRBD2. V shed 2 bases and J 5 bases; nucleotides not matched to a gene: 12. Per germline, CDR1 GTSNPN and CDR2 SVGIG (reference sequence). The CDR3 loop spans 15 amino acids. The CDR3 spells CAWSHGEGGRDEQYF. The CDR3, as DNA: TGTGCCTGGAGTCACGGGGAGGGCGGGAGAGACGAGCAGTACTTC. Combining the CDR3 with reference TRBV30 and TRBJ2-7 gives the whole variable domain SQTIHQWPATLVQPVGSPLSLECTVEGTSNPNLYWYRQAAGRGLQLLFYSVGIGQISSEVPQNLSASRPQDRQFILSSKKLLLSDSGFYLCAWSHGEGGRDEQYFGPGTRLTVT.

This rearrangement joins TRBV29-1 to TRBJ1-4; D is unclear. Germline lookup yields CDR1 SQVTM and CDR2 ANQGSEA. This CDR3 contains 10 residues. V was cut by 5 bases and J by 7 bases, with 5 bases left in between. This CDR3 is CSVLGEKLFF. DNA of the CDR3: TGCAGCGTTCTAGGTGAAAAACTGTTTTTT.

The chain links TRBV5-5 to TRBJ2-1; TRBD2 agrees at 7 bases. Trimming at V came to 1 base and at J to 7 bases, leaving 11 bases not matched to a gene. CDR1 is SGHKS, CDR2 YYEKEE, per germline (reference sequence). This CDR3 has 16 amino acids. CDR3 protein: CASSLSGTTNLNEQFF. The CDR3 DNA sequence: TGTGCCAGCAGCTTGAGCGGGACTACAAATTTAAATGAGCAGTTCTTC.